The following is a T cell receptor (beta chain) sequence with its context. PCR involved 60 Vbeta and 13 Jbeta primers. The method was immunoSEQ multiplex PCR; TCRdb's version includes in-frame clones alone and lacks a portion of them. The sample shows fewer than 90,000 clones, approximately 72% of them seen only once. The germline V gene encodes CDR1 SEHNR and CDR2 FQNEAQ (reference sequence). With 7 bases removed from V and 7 bases from J, the gap between germline ends came to 19 bases. The CDR3 has 14 residues. These data belong to a study of cytomegalovirus exposure and HLA in healthy donors. The V and J genes are TRBV7-9 and TRBJ1-1; the D is unclear. The TCR comes from a man aged 25 to 45 in good health and CMV-seropositive. The source material was PBMCs. Written as DNA, the CDR3 is TGTGCCAGCACCCCATCGCAAGCGGCGGTTGAAGCTTTCTTT. Its protein is CASTPSQAAVEAFF. Together with reference TRBV7-9 and TRBJ1-1, the CDR3 gives the full variable domain: DTGVSQNPRHKITKRGQNVTFRCDPISEHNRLYWYRQTLGQGPEFLTYFQNEAQLEKSRLLSDRFSAERPKGSFSTLEIQRTEQGDSAMYLCASTPSQAAVEAFFGQGTRLTVV.